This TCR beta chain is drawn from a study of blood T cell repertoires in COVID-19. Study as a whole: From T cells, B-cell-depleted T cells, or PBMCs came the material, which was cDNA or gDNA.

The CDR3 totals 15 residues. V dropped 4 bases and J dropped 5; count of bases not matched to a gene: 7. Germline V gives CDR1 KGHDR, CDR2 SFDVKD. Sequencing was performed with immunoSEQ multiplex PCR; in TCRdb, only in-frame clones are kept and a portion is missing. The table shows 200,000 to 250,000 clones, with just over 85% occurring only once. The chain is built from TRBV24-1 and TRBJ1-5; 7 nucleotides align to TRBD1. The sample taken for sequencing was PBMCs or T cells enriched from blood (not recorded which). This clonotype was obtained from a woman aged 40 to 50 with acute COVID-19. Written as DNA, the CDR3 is TGTGCCACCAGTGACAGTAGGACAGGCGATCAGCCCCAGCATTTT. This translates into CATSDSRTGDQPQHF.